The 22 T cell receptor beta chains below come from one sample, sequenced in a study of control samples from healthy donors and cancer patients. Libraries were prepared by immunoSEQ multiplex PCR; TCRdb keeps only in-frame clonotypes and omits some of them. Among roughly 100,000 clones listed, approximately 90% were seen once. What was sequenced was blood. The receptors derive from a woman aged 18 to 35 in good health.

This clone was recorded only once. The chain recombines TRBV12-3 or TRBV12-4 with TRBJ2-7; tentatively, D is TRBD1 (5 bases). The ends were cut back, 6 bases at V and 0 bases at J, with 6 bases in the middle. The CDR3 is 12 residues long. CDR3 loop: CASRGVSYEQYF. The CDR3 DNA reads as TGTGCCAGCAGAGGGGTCTCCTACGAGCAGTACTTC.

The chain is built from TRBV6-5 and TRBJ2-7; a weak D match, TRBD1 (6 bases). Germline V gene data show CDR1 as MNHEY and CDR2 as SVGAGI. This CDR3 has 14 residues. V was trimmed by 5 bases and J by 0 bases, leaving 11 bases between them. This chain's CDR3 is CASSPGHFSYEQYF. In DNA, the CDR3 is TGTGCCAGCAGTCCGGGACACTTCTCCTACGAGCAGTACTTC.

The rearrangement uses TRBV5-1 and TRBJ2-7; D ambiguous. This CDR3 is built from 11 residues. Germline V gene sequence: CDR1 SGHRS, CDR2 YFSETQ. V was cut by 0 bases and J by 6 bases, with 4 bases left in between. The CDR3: CASSLEGEQYF. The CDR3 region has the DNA TGCGCCAGCAGCTTGGAAGGCGAGCAGTACTTC.

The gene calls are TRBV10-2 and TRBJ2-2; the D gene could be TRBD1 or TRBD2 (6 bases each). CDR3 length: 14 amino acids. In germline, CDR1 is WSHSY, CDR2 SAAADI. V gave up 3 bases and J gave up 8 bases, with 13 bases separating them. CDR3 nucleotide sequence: TGCGCCAGCAGTGATAGGGGGGCCGCTGGGGAGCTGTTTTTT. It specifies CASSDRGAAGELFF.

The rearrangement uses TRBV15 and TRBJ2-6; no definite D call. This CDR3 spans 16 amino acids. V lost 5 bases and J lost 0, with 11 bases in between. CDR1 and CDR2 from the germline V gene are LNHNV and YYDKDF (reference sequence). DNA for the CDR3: TGTGCCACCAGCTCTCGACCGGGCTCTGGGGCCAACGTCCTGACTTTC. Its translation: CATSSRPGSGANVLTF.

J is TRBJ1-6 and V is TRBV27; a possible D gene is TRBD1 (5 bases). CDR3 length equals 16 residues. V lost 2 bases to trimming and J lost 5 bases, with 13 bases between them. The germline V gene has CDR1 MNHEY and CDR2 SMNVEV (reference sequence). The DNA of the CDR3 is TGTGCCAGCAGTTTAGGACGCAGGGTTCATAATTCACCCCTCCACTTT. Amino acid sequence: CASSLGRRVHNSPLHF.

This CDR3 reads CASSLAPGFLEAFF. Written as DNA, the CDR3 is TGCGCCAGCAGCTTGGCTCCCGGATTCTTAGAAGCTTTCTTT. The V gene is TRBV5-1, the J gene TRBJ1-1, with no clear D. The CDR3 covers 14 residues. In germline, CDR1 is SGHRS, CDR2 YFSETQ. With 0 bases removed from V and 8 bases from J, the gap between germline ends came to 14 bases.

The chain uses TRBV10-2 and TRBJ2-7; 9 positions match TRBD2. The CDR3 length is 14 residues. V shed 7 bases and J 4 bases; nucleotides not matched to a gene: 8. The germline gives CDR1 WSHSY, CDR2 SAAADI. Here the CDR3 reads CASTLAGVMYEQYF. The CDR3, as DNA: TGCGCCAGCACCTTAGCGGGAGTGATGTACGAGCAGTACTTC.

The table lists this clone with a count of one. The CDR3 nucleotides read TGTGCCAGCAGCCAACCGGGGGATAGCAATCAGCCCCAGCATTTT. Its translation: CASSQPGDSNQPQHF. The chain is built from TRBV4-2 and TRBJ1-5, with D possibly TRBD1 on 5 matching bases. V lost 2 bases to trimming and J lost 0 bases, with 8 bases between them. The CDR3 is 15 amino acids. The germline V gene has CDR1 LGHNA and CDR2 YNFKEQ.

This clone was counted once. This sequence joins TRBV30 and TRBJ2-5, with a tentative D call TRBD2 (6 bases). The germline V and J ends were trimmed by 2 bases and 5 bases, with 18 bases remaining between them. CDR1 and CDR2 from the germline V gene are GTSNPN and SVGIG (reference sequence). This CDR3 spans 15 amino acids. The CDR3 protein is CAWSPLGGKGETQYF. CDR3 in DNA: TGTGCCTGGAGTCCGCTTGGGGGGAAGGGTGAGACCCAGTACTTC.

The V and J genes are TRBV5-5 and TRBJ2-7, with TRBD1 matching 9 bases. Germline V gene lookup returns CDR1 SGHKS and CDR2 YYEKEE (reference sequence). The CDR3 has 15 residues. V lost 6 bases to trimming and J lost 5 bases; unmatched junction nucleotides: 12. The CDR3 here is CASTGLGTGSNEQYF. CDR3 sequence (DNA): TGTGCCAGCACCGGGTTAGGGACAGGGTCCAACGAGCAGTACTTC.

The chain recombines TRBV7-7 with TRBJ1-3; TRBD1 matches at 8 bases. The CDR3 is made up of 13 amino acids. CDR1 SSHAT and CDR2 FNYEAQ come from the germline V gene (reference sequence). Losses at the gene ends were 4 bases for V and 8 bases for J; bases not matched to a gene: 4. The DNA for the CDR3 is TGTGCCAGCAGCTCAGACAGGGGTCACACCATATATTTT. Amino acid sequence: CASSSDRGHTIYF.

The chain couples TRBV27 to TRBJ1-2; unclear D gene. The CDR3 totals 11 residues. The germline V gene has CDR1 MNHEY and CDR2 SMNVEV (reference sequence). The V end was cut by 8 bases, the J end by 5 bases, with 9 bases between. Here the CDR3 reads CASGKEYGYTF. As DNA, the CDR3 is TGTGCCAGCGGTAAGGAATATGGCTACACCTTC.

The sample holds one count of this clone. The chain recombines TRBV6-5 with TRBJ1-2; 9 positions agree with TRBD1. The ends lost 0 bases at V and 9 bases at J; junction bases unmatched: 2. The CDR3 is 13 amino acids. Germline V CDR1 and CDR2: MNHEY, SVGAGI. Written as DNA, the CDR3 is TGTGCCAGCAGTTACTCGGGACAGGGCAGCTACACCTTC. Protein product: CASSYSGQGSYTF.

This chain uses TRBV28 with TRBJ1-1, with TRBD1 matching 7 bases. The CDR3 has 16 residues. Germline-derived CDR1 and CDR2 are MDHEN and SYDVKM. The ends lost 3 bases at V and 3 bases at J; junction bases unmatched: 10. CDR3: CASSFFKGARDTEAFF. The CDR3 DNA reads TGTGCCAGCAGTTTCTTTAAGGGGGCGCGAGACACTGAAGCTTTCTTT.

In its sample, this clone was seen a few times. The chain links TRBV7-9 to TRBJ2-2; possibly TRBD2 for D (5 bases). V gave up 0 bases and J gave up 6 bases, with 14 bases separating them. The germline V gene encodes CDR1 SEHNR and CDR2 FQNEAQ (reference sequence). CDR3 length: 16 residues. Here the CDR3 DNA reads TGTGCCAGCAGCTTAGCGGGCAAAGGAGGTCCCGGGGAGCTGTTTTTT. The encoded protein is CASSLAGKGGPGELFF.

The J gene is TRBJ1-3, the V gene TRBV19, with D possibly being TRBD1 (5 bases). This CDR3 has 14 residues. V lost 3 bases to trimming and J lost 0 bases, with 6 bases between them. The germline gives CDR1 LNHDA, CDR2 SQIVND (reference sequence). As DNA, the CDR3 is TGTGCCAGTAGTATGGGGGTCTCTGGAAACACCATATATTTT. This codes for CASSMGVSGNTIYF. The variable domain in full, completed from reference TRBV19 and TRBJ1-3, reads DGGITQSPKYLFRKEGQNVTLSCEQNLNHDAMYWYRQDPGQGLRLIYYSQIVNDFQKGDIAEGYSVSREKKESFPLTVTSAQKNPTAFYLCASSMGVSGNTIYFGEGSWLTVV.

This CDR3 is CSASKAGPNSNQPQHF. CDR3 nucleotides: TGCAGTGCTAGTAAAGCAGGGCCCAATAGCAATCAGCCCCAGCATTTT. The gene calls are TRBV20-1 and TRBJ1-5; D may be TRBD1 (5 bases). Trimming took off 3 bases at V and 0 bases at J, with 15 bases between the two ends. This CDR3 spans 16 amino acids. Germline CDR1 DFQATT, CDR2 SNEGSKA (reference sequence).

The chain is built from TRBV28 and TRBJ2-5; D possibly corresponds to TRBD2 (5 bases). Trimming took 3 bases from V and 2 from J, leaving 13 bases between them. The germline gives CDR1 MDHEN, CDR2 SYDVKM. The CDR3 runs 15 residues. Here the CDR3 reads CASSLLRSGQETQYF. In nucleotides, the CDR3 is TGTGCCAGCAGTTTGCTCAGGAGCGGACAAGAGACCCAGTACTTC.

This CDR3 reads CASGTGGAKGNSPLHF. In DNA form, the CDR3 reads TGTGCTAGTGGGACCGGGGGCGCAAAGGGAAATTCACCCCTCCACTTT. V is TRBV12-5 and J is TRBJ1-6, with TRBD1 as a possible D gene (6 bases). The length of the CDR3 is 16 residues. CDR1 is LGHNT and CDR2 is FRNRAP in the germline V gene. V was cut by 6 bases and J by 7 bases, with 19 bases left in between.

The CDR3 DNA sequence: TGTGCCAGCAGCTTGGGGACAGCTAGCACAGATACGCAGTATTTT. The encoded protein is CASSLGTASTDTQYF. The chain is built from TRBV5-4 and TRBJ2-3; tentatively, D is TRBD1 (6 bases). The germline V gene has CDR1 SGHNT and CDR2 YYREEE (reference sequence). This CDR3 is built from 15 residues. The V end lost 0 bases, the J end lost 0 bases, and 8 bases lay between the germline ends. Filled out from reference TRBV5-4 and TRBJ2-3, the complete variable domain reads ETGVTQSPTHLIKTRGQQVTLRCSSQSGHNTVSWYQQALGQGPQFIFQYYREEENGRGNFPPRFSGLQFPNYSSELNVNALELDDSALYLCASSLGTASTDTQYFGPGTRLTVL.

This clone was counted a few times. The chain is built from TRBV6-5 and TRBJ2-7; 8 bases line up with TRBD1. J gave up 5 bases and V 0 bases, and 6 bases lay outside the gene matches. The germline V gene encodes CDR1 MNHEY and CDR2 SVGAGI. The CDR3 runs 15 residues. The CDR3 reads CASSYSWTGSNEQYF. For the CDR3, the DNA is TGTGCCAGCAGTTACTCTTGGACAGGGTCAAACGAGCAGTACTTC.